There are a few counts of the clone carrying this TCR beta chain. The antigen is not known. The data are from a study of T cell responses to AZD1222 COVID-19 vaccine. Notes on the study in general: None of the repertoires were sampled until the peak T cell response had passed.

Profiling relied on immunoSEQ multiplex PCR, and the TCRdb table lists in-frame clones only, not all of them. Counted here are tens of thousands of clones, roughly 84% occurring once; the ten biggest clones make up 24%. The sample consisted of peripheral blood, taken on day 0 of AZD1222 vaccination. This clonotype was sampled from an adult in good health.

As DNA, the CDR3 is TGTGCCAGCAGTGAAATGCTTAGCACAGATACGCAGTATTTT. Its translation: CASSEMLSTDTQYF. V is TRBV6-1 and J is TRBJ2-3, with D unclear. V was cut by 2 bases and J by 0 bases, with 6 bases left in between. The CDR3 has 14 residues. Per germline, CDR1 MNHNS and CDR2 SASEGT.